This entry is about one T cell receptor beta chain. Researchers made TCR beta libraries by using iRepertoire HTBI primers and running Arm-PCR on CDR3 regions. TCRdb analysed the multiplex PCR reads with MiXCR anew, one entry per CDR3 protein. The table has 550,000 to 700,000 distinct CDR3 sequences, about 16% seen once; the top ten hold around 11%. Described time point: newly diagnosed GD, antithyroid drugs for less than 3 months. PBMCs were the source of the RNA used for TCR sequencing. Tubes containing EDTA received about 10 milliliters of drawn peripheral blood. These data are taken from a study of regulatory T cells in long-lasting Graves disease. Study background: Antithyroid drug use was under 3 months in newly diagnosed Graves' patients.

The CDR3 is 19 residues long. CDR1 is SQVTM, CDR2 ANQGSEA, per germline. V was pared by 4 bases and J by 5 bases, with 20 bases of the junction left unmatched. This sample also belongs to another study, concerning T cells in Graves' hyperthyroidism and ophthalmopathy.

The sequenced sample was peripheral blood mononuclear cells (PBMCs), obtained at new diagnosis, from a patient treated with antithyroid drugs. This sequence joins TRBV29-1 and TRBJ2-5; 12 nucleotides align to TRBD1. This clonotype originated in a man aged 18 to 29 with Graves disease. In DNA form, the CDR3 reads TGCAGCGTTGTTTTCCGGGCTGGGACAGGGGGCTTTAGGTACGAGACCCAGTACTTC. It is translated as CSVVFRAGTGGFRYETQYF.